Listed here are 9 T cell receptor beta chains from one sample, sequenced in a study of blood T cell repertoires in COVID-19. Clones were read by immunoSEQ multiplex PCR, and TCRdb kept only the in-frame ones, dropping some. There are around 140,000 clones in the sample; 88% occur only once, and about 10% lies in the top ten. The sequenced sample consisted of peripheral blood. These receptors were collected from a man aged 55 to 70 with active or convalescent COVID-19.

The chain combines TRBV6-1 with TRBJ2-7; the match to TRBD1 covers 8 bases. Germline lookup yields CDR1 MNHNS and CDR2 SASEGT. Trimming removed 1 base from V and 4 bases from J; junction bases left unmatched: 6. The CDR3 contains 15 residues. The CDR3 region has the DNA TGTGCCAGCAGTGAAGTGGACAGGGAGGAATACGAGCAGTACTTC. Translating it yields CASSEVDREEYEQYF.

The chain combines TRBV6-5 with TRBJ2-7; 12 bases fit TRBD2. The CDR3 sequence is 15 residues long. The junction had 7 bases not matched to a gene; V was cut back by 6 bases and J by 4 bases. Germline loops: CDR1 MNHEY, CDR2 SVGAGI. CDR3 residues: CASRPSGLAGYEQYF. The DNA for the CDR3 is TGTGCCAGCAGACCCTCGGGACTAGCGGGTTACGAGCAGTACTTC.

This clone was recorded only once. The chain uses TRBV12-5 and TRBJ1-2, with 10 bases fitting TRBD1. The V gene's germline CDR1 is LGHNT and CDR2 FRNRAP. The V and J ends lost 1 base and 8 bases, in that order; junction bases with no gene match: 7. The CDR3 runs 15 residues. The CDR3 DNA reads as TGTGCTAGTGGTTTGGCCGGGACAGGGGCGCAGGGCTACACCTTC. Amino acids: CASGLAGTGAQGYTF.

This sequence joins TRBV6-6 and TRBJ2-7; D is perhaps TRBD2 (6 bases). Germline V gene sequence: CDR1 MNHNY, CDR2 SVGAGI (reference sequence). The CDR3 length is 12 residues. With 5 bases removed from V and 7 bases from J, the gap between germline ends came to 12 bases. The CDR3 DNA is TGTGCCAGCAGTATGGACTACAGGGAGCAGTACTTC. As protein: CASSMDYREQYF.

The gene calls are TRBV24-1 and TRBJ1-5, with D possibly matching TRBD1 (6 bases). Germline CDR1 and CDR2: KGHDR and SFDVKD. V dropped 5 bases and J dropped 1 base, with 14 bases sitting between them. There are 16 residues in the CDR3. DNA for the CDR3: TGTGCCACCAGTGCACGGGGGGCTGGGAGCAATCAGCCCCAGCATTTT. It yields the protein CATSARGAGSNQPQHF.

V and J are TRBV28 and TRBJ2-7; D is perhaps TRBD1 (6 bases). V was clipped by 5 bases and J by 4 bases, with 6 bases between them. Germline lookup yields CDR1 MDHEN and CDR2 SYDVKM. The CDR3 is 11 amino acids. CDR3 sequence (DNA): TGTGCCAGCAGTACAGGGTACGAGCAGTACTTC. Amino acid sequence: CASSTGYEQYF.

The J gene is TRBJ2-5, the V gene TRBV4-1; tentatively, D is TRBD1 (5 bases). This CDR3 contains 14 residues. In germline, CDR1 is MGHRA, CDR2 YSYEKL. V lost 0 bases and J lost 4, with 9 bases in between. CDR3 sequence: CASSQDHQGETQYF. CDR3 bases: TGCGCCAGCAGCCAAGATCACCAGGGAGAGACCCAGTACTTC.

V is TRBV5-6 and J is TRBJ2-5; TRBD2 aligns across 7 bases. With V trimmed by 4 bases and J by 6 bases, 15 bases remained unmatched. Germline lookup yields CDR1 SGHDT and CDR2 YYEEEE. This CDR3 comprises 16 residues. CDR3 nucleotides: TGTGCCAGCAGCGCTGGGGGGGGTCTGGGAGTAAAGACCCAGTACTTC. Translating gives CASSAGGGLGVKTQYF.

The rearrangement links TRBV19 to TRBJ2-4; 8 bases line up with TRBD1. The CDR3 is made up of 17 amino acids. CDR1 and CDR2 from the germline V gene are LNHDA and SQIVND (reference sequence). J lost 4 bases, V lost 2 bases, and 10 bases had no gene match. The CDR3 reads CASSITQGASMKNIQYF. The CDR3 DNA reads TGTGCCAGTAGTATAACCCAGGGGGCGTCTATGAAAAACATTCAGTACTTC. Supplemented by reference TRBV19 and TRBJ2-4, the full variable domain reads DGGITQSPKYLFRKEGQNVTLSCEQNLNHDAMYWYRQDPGQGLRLIYYSQIVNDFQKGDIAEGYSVSREKKESFPLTVTSAQKNPTAFYLCASSITQGASMKNIQYFGAGTRLSVL.